This T cell receptor (beta chain) was found in a study of shared clonotypes between healthy human individuals. About this clone: Its antigen is as yet unknown.

For each subset, genomic DNA was distributed in equal portions over several immunoSEQ plates. Per the authors' pipeline: Filtering differed since immunoSEQ provided only junctions, with no quality scores. Profiled with immunoSEQ multiplex PCR; TCRdb holds only in-frame clones, not every one. V and J calls plus clone size are reproduced from that table; the DNA served to infer D and trimming. The data hold 450,000 to 500,000 clones, with 70% to 85% observed a single time. Every donor was a Caucasian adult from Nashville, Tennessee. Overall study findings and caveats: Sharing of clonotypes among donors was expected to vary with sequencing depth.

CDR1 and CDR2 (germline): LGHNA, YSLEER. The junction had 10 bases not matched to a gene; V was cut back by 5 bases and J by 6 bases. This CDR3 is built from 15 residues. The sample comprised PBMCs. The chain carries TRBV4-3 and TRBJ2-7, with 10 bases matching TRBD1. This TCR was sampled from a woman aged 40-49 years in good health. Some clones in this sample may be carry-over from other donors' samples. The CDR3 here is CASSSGTGVSSEQYF. Written as DNA, the CDR3 is TGCGCCAGCAGCTCCGGGACAGGGGTTTCCAGCGAGCAGTACTTC.